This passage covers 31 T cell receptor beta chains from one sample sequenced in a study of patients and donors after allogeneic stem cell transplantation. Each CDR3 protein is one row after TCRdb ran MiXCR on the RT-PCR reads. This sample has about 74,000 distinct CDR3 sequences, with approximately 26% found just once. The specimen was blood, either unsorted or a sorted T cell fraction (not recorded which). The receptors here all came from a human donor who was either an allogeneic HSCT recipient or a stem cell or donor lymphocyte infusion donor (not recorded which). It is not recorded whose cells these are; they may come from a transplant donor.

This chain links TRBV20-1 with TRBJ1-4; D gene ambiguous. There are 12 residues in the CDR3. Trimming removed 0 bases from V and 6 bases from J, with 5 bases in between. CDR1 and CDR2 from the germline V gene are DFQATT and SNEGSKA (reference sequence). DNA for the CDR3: TGCAGTGCTAGAGATTCGGATGAAAAACTGTTTTTT. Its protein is CSARDSDEKLFF.

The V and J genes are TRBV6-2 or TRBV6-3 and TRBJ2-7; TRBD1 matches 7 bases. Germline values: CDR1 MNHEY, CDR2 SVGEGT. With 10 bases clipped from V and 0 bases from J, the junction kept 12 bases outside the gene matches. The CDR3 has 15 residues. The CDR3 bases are TGTGCCATTTCCAGTTCGCACAGGGGCTCCTACGAGCAGTACTTC. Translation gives CAISSSHRGSYEQYF.

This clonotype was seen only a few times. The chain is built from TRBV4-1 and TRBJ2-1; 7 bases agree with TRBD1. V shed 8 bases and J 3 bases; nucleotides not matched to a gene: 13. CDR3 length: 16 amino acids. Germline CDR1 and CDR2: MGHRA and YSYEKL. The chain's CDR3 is CASRPIGQVGYNEQFF. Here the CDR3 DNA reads TGCGCCAGCCGGCCAATCGGACAGGTCGGCTACAATGAGCAGTTCTTC.

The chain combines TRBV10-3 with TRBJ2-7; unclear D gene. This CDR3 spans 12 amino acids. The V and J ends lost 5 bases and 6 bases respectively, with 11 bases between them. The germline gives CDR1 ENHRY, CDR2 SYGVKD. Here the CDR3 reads CAISRINGEQYF. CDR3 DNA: TGTGCCATCAGTCGAATCAATGGCGAGCAGTACTTC.

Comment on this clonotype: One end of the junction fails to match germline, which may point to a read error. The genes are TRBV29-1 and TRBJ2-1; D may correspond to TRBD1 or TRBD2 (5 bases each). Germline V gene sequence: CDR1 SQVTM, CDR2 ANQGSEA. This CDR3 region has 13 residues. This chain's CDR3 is CSATWDRYNERFF. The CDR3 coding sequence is TGCAGCGCTACTTGGGACCGCTACAATGAGCGGTTCTTC.

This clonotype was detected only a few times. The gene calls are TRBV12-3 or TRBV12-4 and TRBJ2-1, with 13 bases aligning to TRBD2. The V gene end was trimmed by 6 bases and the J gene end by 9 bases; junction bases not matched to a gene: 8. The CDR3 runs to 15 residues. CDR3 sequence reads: CASRTPGLAGSEQFF. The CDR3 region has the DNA TGTGCCAGCAGAACCCCGGGACTAGCGGGAAGTGAGCAGTTCTTC.

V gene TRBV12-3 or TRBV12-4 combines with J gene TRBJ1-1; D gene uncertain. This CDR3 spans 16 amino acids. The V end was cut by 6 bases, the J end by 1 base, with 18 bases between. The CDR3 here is CASRRDTWVGNTEAFF. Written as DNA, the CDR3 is TGTGCCAGCAGGAGAGACACCTGGGTAGGGAACACTGAAGCTTTCTTT.

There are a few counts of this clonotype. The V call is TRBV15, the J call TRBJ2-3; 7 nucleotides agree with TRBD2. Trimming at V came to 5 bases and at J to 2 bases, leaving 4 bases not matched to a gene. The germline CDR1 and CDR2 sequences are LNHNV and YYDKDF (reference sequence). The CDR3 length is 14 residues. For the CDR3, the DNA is TGTGCCACCAGCTTGGGGAGGGCCACAGATACGCAGTATTTT. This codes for CATSLGRATDTQYF.

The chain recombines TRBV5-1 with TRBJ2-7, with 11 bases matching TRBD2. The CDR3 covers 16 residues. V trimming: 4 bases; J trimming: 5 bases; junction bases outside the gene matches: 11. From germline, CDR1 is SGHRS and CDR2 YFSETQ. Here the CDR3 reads CASSRTRAGLADEQYF. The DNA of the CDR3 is TGCGCCAGCAGCCGGACTCGGGCGGGACTAGCGGACGAGCAGTACTTC.

The CDR3 sequence is CASSEVRRIMNTEAFF. The CDR3 DNA sequence: TGTGCCAGCAGTGAAGTACGGAGAATCATGAACACTGAAGCTTTCTTT. This chain uses TRBV2 with TRBJ1-1; D is unresolved. Germline loops: CDR1 SNHLY, CDR2 FYNNEI. There are 16 residues in the CDR3. The V end lost 1 base, the J end lost 0 bases, and 12 bases lay between the germline ends.

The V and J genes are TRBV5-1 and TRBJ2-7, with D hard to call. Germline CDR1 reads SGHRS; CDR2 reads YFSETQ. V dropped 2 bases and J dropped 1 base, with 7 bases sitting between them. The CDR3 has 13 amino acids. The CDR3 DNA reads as TGCGCCAGCAGCTTCGCAGGTTCCTACGAGCAGTACTTC. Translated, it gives CASSFAGSYEQYF.

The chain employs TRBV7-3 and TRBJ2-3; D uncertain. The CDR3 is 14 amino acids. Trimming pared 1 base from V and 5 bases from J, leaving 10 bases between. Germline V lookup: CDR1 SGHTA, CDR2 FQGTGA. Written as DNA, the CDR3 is TGTGCCAGCAGCTTAATGACAACCGGAGATACGCAGTATTTT. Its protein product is CASSLMTTGDTQYF. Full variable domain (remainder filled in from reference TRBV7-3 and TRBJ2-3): GAGVSQTPSNKVTEKGKYVELRCDPISGHTALYWYRQSLGQGPEFLIYFQGTGAADDSGLPNDRFFAVRPEGSVSTLKIQRTERGDSAVYLCASSLMTTGDTQYFGPGTRLTVL.

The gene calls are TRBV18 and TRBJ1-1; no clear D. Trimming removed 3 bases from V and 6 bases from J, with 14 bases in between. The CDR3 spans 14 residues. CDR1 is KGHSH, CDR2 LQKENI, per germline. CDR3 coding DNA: TGTGCCAGCTCACCGAGTAGGATCGTCGCTGAAGCTTTCTTT. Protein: CASSPSRIVAEAFF.

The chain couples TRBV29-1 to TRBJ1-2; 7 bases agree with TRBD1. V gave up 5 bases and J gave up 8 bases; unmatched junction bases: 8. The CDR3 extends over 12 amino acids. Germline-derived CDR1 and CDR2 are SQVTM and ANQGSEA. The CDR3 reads CSVHDRVIGYTF. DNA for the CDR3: TGCAGCGTTCACGACAGGGTAATCGGCTACACCTTC.

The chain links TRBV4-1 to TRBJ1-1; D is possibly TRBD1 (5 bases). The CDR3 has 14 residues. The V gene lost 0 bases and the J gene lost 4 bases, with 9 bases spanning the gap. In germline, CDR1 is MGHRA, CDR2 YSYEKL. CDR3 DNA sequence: TGCGCCAGCAGCCAAGATCGGGGGACCACTGAAGCTTTCTTT. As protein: CASSQDRGTTEAFF.

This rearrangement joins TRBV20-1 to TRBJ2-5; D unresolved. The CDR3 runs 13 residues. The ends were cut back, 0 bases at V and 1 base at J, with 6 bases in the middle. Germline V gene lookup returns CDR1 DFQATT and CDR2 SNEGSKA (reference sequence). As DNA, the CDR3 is TGCAGTGCTAGAGAGCCCTTCCAAGAGACCCAGTACTTC. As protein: CSAREPFQETQYF.

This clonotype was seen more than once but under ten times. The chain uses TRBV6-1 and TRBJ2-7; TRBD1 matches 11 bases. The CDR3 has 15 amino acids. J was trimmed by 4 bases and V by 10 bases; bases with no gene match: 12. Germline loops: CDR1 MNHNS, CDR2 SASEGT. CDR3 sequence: CATTVTGTGGYEQYF. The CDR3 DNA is TGTGCCACCACCGTAACCGGGACAGGGGGGTACGAGCAGTACTTC.

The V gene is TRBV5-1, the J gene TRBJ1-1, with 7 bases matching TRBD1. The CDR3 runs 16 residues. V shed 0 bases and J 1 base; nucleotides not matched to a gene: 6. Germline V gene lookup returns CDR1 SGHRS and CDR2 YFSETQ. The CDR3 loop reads CASSLVYRGRNTEAFF. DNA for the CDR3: TGCGCCAGCAGCTTGGTTTACAGGGGAAGGAACACTGAAGCTTTCTTT.

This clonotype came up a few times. The CDR3 DNA follows: TGCAGTGCTAGAGATCGCAGGTTCGGGAATCAGCCCCAGCATTTT. Protein sequence: CSARDRRFGNQPQHF. The chain combines TRBV20-1 with TRBJ1-5; D call uncertain. The CDR3 runs to 15 residues. The V gene's germline CDR1 is DFQATT and CDR2 SNEGSKA (reference sequence). The V and J ends lost 0 bases and 4 bases respectively, with 13 bases between them.

The CDR3 nucleotides read TGTGCCAGCGGGAGGGGGGAGTATGGCTACACCTTC. Translating it yields CASGRGEYGYTF. V and J are TRBV6-5 and TRBJ1-2, with D possibly matching TRBD1 (6 bases). CDR3 length equals 12 residues. Trimming stripped 8 bases from V and 5 bases from J, with 12 bases between. CDR1 is MNHEY and CDR2 is SVGAGI in the germline V gene.

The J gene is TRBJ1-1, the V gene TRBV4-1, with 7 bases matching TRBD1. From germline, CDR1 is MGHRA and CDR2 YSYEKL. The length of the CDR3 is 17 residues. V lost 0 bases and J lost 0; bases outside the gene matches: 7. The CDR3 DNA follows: TGCGCCAGCAGCCAAGATCGGCCAGGGGGGCTGAACACTGAAGCTTTCTTT. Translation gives CASSQDRPGGLNTEAFF.

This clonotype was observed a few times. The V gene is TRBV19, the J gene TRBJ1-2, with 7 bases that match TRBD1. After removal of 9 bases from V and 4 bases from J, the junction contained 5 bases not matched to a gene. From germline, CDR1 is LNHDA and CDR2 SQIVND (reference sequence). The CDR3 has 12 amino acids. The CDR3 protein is CASTRQGYGYTF. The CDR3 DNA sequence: TGTGCCAGCACCCGACAGGGCTATGGCTACACCTTC. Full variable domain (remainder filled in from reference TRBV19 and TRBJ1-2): DGGITQSPKYLFRKEGQNVTLSCEQNLNHDAMYWYRQDPGQGLRLIYYSQIVNDFQKGDIAEGYSVSREKKESFPLTVTSAQKNPTAFYLCASTRQGYGYTFGSGTRLTVV.

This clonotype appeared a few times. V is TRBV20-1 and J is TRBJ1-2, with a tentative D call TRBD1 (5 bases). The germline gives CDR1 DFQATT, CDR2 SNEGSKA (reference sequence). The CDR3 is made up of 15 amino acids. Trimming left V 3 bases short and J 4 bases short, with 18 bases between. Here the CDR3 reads CSARPGHLNSYGYTF. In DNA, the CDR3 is TGCAGTGCTAGGCCAGGACACCTAAACTCCTATGGCTACACCTTC.

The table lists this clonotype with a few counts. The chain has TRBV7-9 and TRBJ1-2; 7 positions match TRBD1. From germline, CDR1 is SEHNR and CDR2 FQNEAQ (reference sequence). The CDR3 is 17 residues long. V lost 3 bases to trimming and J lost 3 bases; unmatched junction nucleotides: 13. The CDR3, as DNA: TGTGCCAGCAGCTTGGATACGCGACAGGGCTCACACTATGGCTACACCTTC. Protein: CASSLDTRQGSHYGYTF. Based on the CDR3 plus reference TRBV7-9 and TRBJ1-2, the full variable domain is DTGVSQNPRHKITKRGQNVTFRCDPISEHNRLYWYRQTLGQGPEFLTYFQNEAQLEKSRLLSDRFSAERPKGSFSTLEIQRTEQGDSAMYLCASSLDTRQGSHYGYTFGSGTRLTVV.

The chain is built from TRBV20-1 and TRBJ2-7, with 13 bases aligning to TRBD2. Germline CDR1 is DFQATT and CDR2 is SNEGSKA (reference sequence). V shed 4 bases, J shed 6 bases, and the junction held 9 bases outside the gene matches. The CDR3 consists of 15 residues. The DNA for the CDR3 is TGCAGTGCTACACTAGCGGGAGGGCCCTTCGGCGAGCAGTACTTC. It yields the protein CSATLAGGPFGEQYF.

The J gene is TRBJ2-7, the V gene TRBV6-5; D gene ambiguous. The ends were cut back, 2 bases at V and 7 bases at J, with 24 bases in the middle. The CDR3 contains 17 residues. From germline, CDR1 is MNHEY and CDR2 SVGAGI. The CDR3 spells CASSYPSADRILEEQYF. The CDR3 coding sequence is TGTGCCAGCAGTTACCCGTCGGCGGACCGGATTTTAGAGGAGCAGTACTTC.

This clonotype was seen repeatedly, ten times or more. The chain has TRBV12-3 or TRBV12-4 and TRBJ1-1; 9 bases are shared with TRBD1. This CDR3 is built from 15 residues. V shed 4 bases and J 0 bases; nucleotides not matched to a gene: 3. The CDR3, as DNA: TGTGCCAGCAGTTGGGACAGGGTGATGAACACTGAAGCTTTCTTT. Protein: CASSWDRVMNTEAFF.

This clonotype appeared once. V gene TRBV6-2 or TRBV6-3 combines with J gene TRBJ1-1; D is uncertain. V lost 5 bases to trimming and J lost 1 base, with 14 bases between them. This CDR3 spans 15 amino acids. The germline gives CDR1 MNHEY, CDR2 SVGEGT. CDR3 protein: CASSTYTGPNTEAFF. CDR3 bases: TGTGCCAGCAGTACCTACACGGGCCCGAACACTGAAGCTTTCTTT.

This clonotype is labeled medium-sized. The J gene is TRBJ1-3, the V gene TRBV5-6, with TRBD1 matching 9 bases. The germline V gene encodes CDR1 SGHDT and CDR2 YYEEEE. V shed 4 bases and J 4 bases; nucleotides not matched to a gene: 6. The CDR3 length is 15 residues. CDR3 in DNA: TGTGCCAGCAGCCGGGGGGACAGGGCAGGAAACACCATATATTTT. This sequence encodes CASSRGDRAGNTIYF.

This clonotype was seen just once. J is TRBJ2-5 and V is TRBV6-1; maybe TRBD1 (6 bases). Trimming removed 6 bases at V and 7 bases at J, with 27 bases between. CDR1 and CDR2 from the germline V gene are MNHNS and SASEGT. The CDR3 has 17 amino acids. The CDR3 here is CASRGTNRALFYGTQYF. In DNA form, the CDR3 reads TGTGCCAGCAGAGGGACAAACAGGGCTCTGTTTTATGGGACCCAGTACTTC.

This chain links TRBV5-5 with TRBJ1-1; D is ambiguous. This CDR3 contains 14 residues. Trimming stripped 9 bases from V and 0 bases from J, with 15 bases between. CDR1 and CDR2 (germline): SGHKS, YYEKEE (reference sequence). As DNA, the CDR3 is TGTGCCACCGGCGGCCCGGAGGTGAACACTGAAGCTTTCTTT. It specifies CATGGPEVNTEAFF.